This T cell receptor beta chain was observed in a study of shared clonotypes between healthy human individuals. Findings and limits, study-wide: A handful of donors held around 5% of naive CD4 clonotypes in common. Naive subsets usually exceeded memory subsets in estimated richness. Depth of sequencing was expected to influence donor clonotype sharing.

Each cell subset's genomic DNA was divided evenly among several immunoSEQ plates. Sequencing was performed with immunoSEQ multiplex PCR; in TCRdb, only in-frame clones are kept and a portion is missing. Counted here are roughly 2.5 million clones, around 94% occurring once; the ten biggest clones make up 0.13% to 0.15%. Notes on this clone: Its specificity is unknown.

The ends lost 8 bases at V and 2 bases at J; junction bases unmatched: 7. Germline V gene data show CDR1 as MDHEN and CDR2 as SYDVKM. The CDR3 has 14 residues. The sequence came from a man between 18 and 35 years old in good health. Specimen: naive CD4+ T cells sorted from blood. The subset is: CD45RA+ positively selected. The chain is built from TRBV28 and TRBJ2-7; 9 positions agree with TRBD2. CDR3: CASQGGGRAYEQYF. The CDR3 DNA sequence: TGTGCCAGCCAAGGGGGCGGGAGGGCCTACGAGCAGTACTTC.